Given below is one T cell receptor beta chain in context. The antigen is unknown. The sample originates from a study of cytomegalovirus exposure and HLA in healthy donors. This CDR3 comprises 14 residues. The germline gives CDR1 SNHLY, CDR2 FYNNEI. With 6 bases removed from V and 1 base from J, the gap between germline ends came to 12 bases. Only in-frame clones appear in the TCRdb table, and some are missing; sequencing was by immunoSEQ multiplex PCR. The repertoire has about 160,000 clones, under 90% of them found once; the top ten carry 10%. Study results and caveats: Most TCR sequences were seen very rarely across donors, but some public TCRs occurred in many.

This rearrangement joins TRBV2 to TRBJ1-1; a possible D gene is TRBD1 (6 bases). Material for sequencing was PBMCs. The clonotype comes from a woman between 18 and 29 years old in good health and CMV-seropositive. The CDR3 DNA reads as TGTGCCAGCAGGCTGGGACACCCGAACACTGAAGCTTTCTTT. This sequence encodes CASRLGHPNTEAFF.